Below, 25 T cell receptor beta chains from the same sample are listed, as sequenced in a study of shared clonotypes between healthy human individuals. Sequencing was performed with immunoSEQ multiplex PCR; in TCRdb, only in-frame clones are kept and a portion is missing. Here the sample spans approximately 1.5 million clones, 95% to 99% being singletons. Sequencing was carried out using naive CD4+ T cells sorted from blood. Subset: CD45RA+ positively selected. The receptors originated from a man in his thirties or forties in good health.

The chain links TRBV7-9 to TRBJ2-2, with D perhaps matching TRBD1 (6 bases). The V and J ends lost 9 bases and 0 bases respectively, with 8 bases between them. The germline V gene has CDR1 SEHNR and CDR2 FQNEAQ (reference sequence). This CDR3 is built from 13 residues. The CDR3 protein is CARGHANTGELFF. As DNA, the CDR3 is TGTGCCAGGGGACACGCGAACACCGGGGAGCTGTTTTTT.

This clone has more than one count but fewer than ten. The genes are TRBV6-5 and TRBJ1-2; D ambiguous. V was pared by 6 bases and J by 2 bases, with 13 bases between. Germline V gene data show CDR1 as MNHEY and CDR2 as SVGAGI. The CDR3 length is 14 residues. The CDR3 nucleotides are TGTGCCAGCAGAAATCCGGGAGCCAACTATGGCTACACCTTC. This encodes CASRNPGANYGYTF.

This chain's CDR3 is CASSANLAGGPIGELFF. Here the CDR3 DNA reads TGTGCCAGCAGCGCAAATCTAGCGGGAGGGCCGATCGGGGAGCTGTTTTTT. This sequence joins TRBV9 and TRBJ2-2, with 12 bases lining up with TRBD2. V lost 3 bases to trimming and J lost 7 bases; unmatched junction nucleotides: 10. CDR3 length: 17 amino acids. Per germline, CDR1 SGDLS and CDR2 YYNGEE.

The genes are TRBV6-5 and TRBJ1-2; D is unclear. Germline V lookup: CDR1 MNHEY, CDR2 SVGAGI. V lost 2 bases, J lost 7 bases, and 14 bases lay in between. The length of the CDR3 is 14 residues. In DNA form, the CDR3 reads TGTGCCAGCAGTTACCTTGCTGGGGTTGGTGGCTACACCTTC. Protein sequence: CASSYLAGVGGYTF.

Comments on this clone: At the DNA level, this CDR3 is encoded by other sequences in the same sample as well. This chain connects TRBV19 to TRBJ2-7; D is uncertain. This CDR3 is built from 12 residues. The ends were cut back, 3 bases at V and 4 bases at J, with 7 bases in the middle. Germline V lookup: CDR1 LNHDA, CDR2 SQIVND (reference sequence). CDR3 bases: TGTGCCAGTAGTATTTCGGGTTACGAGCAGTACTTC. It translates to CASSISGYEQYF.

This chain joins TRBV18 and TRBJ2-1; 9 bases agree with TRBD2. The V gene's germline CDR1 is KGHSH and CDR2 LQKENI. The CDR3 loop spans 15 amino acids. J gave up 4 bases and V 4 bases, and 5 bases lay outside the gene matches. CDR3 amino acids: CASSHTSGLYNEQFF. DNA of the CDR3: TGTGCCAGCTCACATACTAGCGGGCTTTACAATGAGCAGTTCTTC.

The CDR3 DNA reads TGCGCCAGCAGCAGGACTAGCGGGAGAGACAATGAGCAGTTCTTC. Amino acids: CASSRTSGRDNEQFF. The genes are TRBV4-1 and TRBJ2-1, with 13 bases lining up with TRBD2. CDR1 is MGHRA, CDR2 YSYEKL, per germline. The CDR3 is 15 residues long. J lost 5 bases, V lost 5 bases, and 3 bases had no gene match.

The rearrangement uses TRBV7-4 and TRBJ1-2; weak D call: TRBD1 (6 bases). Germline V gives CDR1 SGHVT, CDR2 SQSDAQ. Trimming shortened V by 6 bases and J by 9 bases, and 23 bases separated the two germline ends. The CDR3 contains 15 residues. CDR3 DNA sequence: TGTGCCAGCAGGGACGCCAGGGGTCCCCGTGAGCGCTACACCTTC. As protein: CASRDARGPRERYTF.

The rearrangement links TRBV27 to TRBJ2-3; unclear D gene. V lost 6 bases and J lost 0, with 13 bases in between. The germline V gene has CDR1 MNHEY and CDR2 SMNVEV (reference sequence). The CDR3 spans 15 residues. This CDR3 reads CASRYDGRSTDTQYF. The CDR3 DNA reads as TGTGCCAGCAGATACGACGGAAGAAGCACAGATACGCAGTATTTT.

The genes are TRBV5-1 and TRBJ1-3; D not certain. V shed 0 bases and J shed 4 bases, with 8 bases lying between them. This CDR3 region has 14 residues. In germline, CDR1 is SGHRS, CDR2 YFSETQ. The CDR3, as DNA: TGCGCCAGCAGCTTGGGGGCAGTAGGAAACACCATATATTTT. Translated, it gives CASSLGAVGNTIYF.

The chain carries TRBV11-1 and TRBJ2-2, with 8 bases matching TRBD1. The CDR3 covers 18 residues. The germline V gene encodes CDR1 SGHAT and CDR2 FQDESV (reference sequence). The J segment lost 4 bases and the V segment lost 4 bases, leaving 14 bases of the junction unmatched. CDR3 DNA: TGTGCCAGCAGCTCTCAGGTCTGGACAGGGAGAGGCACCGGGGAGCTGTTTTTT. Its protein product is CASSSQVWTGRGTGELFF.

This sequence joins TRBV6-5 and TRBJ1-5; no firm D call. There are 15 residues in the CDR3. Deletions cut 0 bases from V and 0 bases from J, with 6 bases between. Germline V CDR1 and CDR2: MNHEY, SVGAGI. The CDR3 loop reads CASSYSRNSNQPQHF. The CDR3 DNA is TGTGCCAGCAGTTACTCAAGGAATAGCAATCAGCCCCAGCATTTT.

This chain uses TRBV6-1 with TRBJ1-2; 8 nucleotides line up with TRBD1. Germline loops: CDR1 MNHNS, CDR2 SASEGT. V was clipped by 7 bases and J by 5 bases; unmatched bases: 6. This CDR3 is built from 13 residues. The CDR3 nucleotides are TGTGCCAGCATCCCGAGACAGGGGTATGGCTACACCTTC. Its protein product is CASIPRQGYGYTF.

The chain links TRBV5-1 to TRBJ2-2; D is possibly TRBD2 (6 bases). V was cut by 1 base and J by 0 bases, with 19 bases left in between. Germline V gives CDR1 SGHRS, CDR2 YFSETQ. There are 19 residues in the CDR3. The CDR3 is CASSLSLLTGAANTGELFF. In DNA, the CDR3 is TGCGCCAGCAGCTTGAGTTTGTTAACGGGAGCGGCGAACACCGGGGAGCTGTTTTTT.

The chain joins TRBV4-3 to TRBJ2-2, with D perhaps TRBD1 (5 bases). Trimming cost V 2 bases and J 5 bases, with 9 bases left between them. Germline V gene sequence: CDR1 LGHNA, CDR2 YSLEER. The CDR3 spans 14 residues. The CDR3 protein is CASSQLQVTGELFF. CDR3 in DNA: TGCGCCAGCAGCCAATTACAGGTGACCGGGGAGCTGTTTTTT.

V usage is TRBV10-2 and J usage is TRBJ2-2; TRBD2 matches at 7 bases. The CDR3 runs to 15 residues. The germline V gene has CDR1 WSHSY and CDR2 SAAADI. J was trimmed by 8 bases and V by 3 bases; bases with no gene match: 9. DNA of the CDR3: TGCGCCAGCAGTGACTTAGCGGGCCCGCCAGGGGAGCTGTTTTTT. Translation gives CASSDLAGPPGELFF.

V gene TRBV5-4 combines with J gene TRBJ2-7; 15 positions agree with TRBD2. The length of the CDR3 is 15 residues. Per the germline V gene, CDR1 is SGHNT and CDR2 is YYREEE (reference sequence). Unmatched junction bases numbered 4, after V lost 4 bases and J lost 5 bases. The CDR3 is CASSQGLAGGNEQYF. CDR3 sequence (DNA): TGTGCCAGCAGCCAGGGACTAGCGGGAGGTAACGAGCAGTACTTC.

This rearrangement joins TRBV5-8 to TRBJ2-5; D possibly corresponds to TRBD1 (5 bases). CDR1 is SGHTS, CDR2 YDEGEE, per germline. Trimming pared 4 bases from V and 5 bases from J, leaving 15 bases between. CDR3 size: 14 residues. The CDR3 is CASSAGRKGETQYF. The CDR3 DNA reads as TGTGCCAGCAGCGCCGGACGGAAGGGGGAGACCCAGTACTTC. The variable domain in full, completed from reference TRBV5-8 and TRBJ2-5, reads EAGVTQSPTHLIKTRGQQATLRCSPISGHTSVYWYQQALGLGLQFLLWYDEGEERNRGNFPPRFSGRQFPNYSSELNVNALELEDSALYLCASSAGRKGETQYFGPGTRLLVL.

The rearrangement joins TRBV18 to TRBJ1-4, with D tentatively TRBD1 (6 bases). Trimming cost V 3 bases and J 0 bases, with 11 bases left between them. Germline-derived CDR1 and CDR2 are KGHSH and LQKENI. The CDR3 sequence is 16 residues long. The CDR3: CASSPRDIPTNEKLFF. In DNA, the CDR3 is TGTGCCAGCTCACCCAGGGACATTCCAACTAATGAAAAACTGTTTTTT.

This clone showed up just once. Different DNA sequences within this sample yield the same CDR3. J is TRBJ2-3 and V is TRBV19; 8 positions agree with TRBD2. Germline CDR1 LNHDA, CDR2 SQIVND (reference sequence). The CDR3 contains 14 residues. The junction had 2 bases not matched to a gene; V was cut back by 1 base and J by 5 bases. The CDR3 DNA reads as TGTGCCAGTAGTATAGGGCTAGCGGGAGATACGCAGTATTTT. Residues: CASSIGLAGDTQYF.

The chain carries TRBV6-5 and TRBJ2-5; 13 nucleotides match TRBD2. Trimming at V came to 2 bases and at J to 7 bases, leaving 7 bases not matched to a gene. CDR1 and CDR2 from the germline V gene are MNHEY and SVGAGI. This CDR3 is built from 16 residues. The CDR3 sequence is CASSYQLAGGYGTQYF. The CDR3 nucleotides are TGTGCCAGCAGTTACCAACTAGCGGGAGGGTATGGGACCCAGTACTTC.

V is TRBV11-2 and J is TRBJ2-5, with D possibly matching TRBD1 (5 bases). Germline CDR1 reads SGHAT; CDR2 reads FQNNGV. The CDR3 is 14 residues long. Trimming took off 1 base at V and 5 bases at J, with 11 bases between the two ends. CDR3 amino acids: CASSLAAGRETQYF. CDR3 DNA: TGTGCCAGCAGCTTAGCAGCAGGGCGGGAGACCCAGTACTTC.

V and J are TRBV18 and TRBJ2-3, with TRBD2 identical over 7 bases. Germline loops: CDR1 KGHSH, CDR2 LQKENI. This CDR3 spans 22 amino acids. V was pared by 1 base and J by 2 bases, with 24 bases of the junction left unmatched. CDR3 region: CASSPLSRAGSSGGFHTDTQYF. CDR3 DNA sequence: TGTGCCAGCTCACCACTTTCTCGGGCAGGGTCTAGCGGTGGTTTCCACACAGATACGCAGTATTTT.

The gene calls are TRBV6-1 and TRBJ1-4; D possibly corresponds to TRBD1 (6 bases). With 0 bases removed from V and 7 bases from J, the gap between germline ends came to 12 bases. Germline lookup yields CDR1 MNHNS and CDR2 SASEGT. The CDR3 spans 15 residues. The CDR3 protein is CASSEAGGLGEKLFF. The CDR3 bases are TGTGCCAGCAGTGAAGCGGGGGGCTTGGGTGAAAAACTGTTTTTT.

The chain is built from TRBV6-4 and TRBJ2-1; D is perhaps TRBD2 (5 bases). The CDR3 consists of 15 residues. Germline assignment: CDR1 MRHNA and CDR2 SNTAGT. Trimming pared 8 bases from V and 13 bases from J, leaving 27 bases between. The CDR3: CASAVDSGLRGGQFF. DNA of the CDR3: TGTGCCAGCGCGGTCGATTCAGGACTCCGAGGAGGTCAGTTCTTC.